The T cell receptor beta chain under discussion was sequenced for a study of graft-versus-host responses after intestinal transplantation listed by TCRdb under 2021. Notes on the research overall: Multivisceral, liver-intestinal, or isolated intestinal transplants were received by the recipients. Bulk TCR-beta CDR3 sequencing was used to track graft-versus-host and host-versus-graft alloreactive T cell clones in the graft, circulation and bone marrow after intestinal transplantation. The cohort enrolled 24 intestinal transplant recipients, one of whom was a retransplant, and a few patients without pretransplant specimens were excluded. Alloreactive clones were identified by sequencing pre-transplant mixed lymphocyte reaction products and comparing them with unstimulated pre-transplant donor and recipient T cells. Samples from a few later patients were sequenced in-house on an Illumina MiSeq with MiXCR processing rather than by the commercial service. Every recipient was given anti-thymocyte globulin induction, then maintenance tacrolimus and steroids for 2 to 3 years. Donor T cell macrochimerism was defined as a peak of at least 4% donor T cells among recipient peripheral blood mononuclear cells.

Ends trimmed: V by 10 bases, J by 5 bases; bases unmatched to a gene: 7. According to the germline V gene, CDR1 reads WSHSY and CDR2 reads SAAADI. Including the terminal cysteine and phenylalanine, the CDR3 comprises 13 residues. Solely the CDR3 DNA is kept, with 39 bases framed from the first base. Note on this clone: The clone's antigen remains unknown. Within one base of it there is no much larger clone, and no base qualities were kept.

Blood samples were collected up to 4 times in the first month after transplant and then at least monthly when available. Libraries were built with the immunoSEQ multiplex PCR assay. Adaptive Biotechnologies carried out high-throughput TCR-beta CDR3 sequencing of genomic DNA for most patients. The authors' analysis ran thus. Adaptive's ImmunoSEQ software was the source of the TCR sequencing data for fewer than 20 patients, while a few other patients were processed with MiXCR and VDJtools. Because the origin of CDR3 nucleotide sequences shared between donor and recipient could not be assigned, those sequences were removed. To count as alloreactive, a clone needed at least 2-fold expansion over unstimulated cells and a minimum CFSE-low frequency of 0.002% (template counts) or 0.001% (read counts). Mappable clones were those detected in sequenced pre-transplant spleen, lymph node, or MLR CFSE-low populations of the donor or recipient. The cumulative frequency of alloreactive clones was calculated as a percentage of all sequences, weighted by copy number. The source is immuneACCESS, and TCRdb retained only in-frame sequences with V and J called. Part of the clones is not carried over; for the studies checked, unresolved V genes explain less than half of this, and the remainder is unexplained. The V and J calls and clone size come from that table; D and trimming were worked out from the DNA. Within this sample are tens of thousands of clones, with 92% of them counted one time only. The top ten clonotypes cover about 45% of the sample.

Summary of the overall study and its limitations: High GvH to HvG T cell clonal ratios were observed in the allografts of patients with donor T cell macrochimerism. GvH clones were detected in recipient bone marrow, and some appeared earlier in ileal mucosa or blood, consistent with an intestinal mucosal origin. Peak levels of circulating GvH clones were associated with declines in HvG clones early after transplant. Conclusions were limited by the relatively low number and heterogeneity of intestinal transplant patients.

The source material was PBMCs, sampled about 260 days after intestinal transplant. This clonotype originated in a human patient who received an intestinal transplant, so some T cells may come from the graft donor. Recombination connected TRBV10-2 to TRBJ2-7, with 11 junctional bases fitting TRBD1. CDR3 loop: CATVGTGGDEQYF. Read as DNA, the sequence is TGCGCCACTGTCGGGACAGGGGGGGACGAGCAGTACTTC.